Shown below are 20 T cell receptor beta chains from a single sample sequenced in a study of shared clonotypes between healthy human individuals. Method: immunoSEQ multiplex PCR; TCRdb's copy keeps in-frame clones and lacks some. This table holds some 87,000 clones, over 60% found once. The sample taken for sequencing was memory CD8+ T cells sorted from blood. Subset described: CD45RO+ cells pooled with CCR7-negative TemRA cells. These receptors all come from a man aged 30 to 39 in good health.

V is TRBV11-2 and J is TRBJ2-1, with D uncertain. CDR3 length: 12 residues. V shed 0 bases and J shed 9 bases, with 6 bases lying between them. Per the germline V gene, CDR1 is SGHAT and CDR2 is FQNNGV. The CDR3 loop is CASSLDSPEQFF. CDR3 nucleotides: TGTGCCAGCAGCTTAGATTCGCCTGAGCAGTTCTTC.

The rearrangement uses TRBV11-2 and TRBJ2-2; D perhaps matches TRBD2 (5 bases). The germline CDR1 and CDR2 sequences are SGHAT and FQNNGV. V was clipped by 3 bases and J by 0 bases, with 11 bases between them. The CDR3 extends over 16 amino acids. The CDR3 here is CASSLISGPNTGELFF. The CDR3 coding sequence is TGTGCCAGCAGCTTGATAAGCGGCCCGAACACCGGGGAGCTGTTTTTT.

The V and J genes are TRBV13 and TRBJ2-7, with a tentative D call TRBD2 (5 bases). The CDR3 is 13 amino acids. V lost 5 bases to trimming and J lost 2 bases, with 10 bases between them. Looked up from germline, CDR1 is PRHDT and CDR2 is FYEKMQ (reference sequence). The CDR3: CASSLRGAYEQYF. In DNA, the CDR3 is TGTGCCAGCAGCCTCCGGGGTGCCTACGAGCAGTACTTC.

This clone was observed a few times. The chain recombines TRBV4-3 with TRBJ2-3; TRBD2 agrees at 7 bases. Germline V gene data show CDR1 as LGHNA and CDR2 as YSLEER. The J segment lost 2 bases and the V segment lost 0 bases, leaving 8 bases of the junction unmatched. This CDR3 spans 17 amino acids. The CDR3 sequence is CASSQEVGGSNTDTQYF. DNA for the CDR3: TGCGCCAGCAGCCAAGAAGTCGGCGGGAGTAACACAGATACGCAGTATTTT.

The gene calls are TRBV7-8 and TRBJ2-1; TRBD2 aligns across 8 bases. Germline CDR1 SGHVS, CDR2 FQNEAQ. The length of the CDR3 is 15 residues. V shed 7 bases and J 4 bases; nucleotides not matched to a gene: 9. CDR3 amino acids: CASKMGPSGYNEQFF. In DNA, the CDR3 is TGTGCCAGCAAAATGGGGCCTAGCGGGTACAATGAGCAGTTCTTC. Based on the CDR3 plus reference TRBV7-8 and TRBJ2-1, the full variable domain is GAGVSQSPRYKVAKRGQDVALRCDPISGHVSLFWYQQALGQGPEFLTYFQNEAQLDKSGLPSDRFFAERPEGSVSTLKIQRTQQEDSAVYLCASKMGPSGYNEQFFGPGTRLTVL.

The chain carries TRBV6-1 and TRBJ2-5, with unresolved D. Germline V gives CDR1 MNHNS, CDR2 SASEGT. The CDR3 is made up of 16 amino acids. V shed 2 bases and J shed 4 bases, with 17 bases lying between them. The CDR3 coding sequence is TGTGCCAGCAGTGAACCTTCCTGGGGTAGTACAGAGACCCAGTACTTC. Translating it yields CASSEPSWGSTETQYF.

This chain's CDR3 is CASSPSTYGELFF. For the CDR3, the DNA is TGTGCCAGCAGCCCCAGCACTTACGGGGAGCTGTTTTTT. The gene calls are TRBV5-6 and TRBJ2-2; D uncertain. The CDR3 totals 13 residues. CDR1 and CDR2 from the germline V gene are SGHDT and YYEEEE. V was shortened by 4 bases and J by 7 bases, with 11 bases between the two germline ends.

This clone was observed a few times. This chain joins TRBV7-4 and TRBJ1-5; TRBD1 agrees at 8 bases. CDR1 SGHVT and CDR2 SQSDAQ come from the germline V gene. The CDR3 totals 17 residues. V lost 2 bases and J lost 6; bases outside the gene matches: 12. The CDR3 region has the DNA TGTGCCAGCAGCTTATTAGGGGGACAGGAATGCGGTCAGCCCCAGCATTTT. Translation gives CASSLLGGQECGQPQHF.

The chain recombines TRBV4-2 with TRBJ1-1; 7 nucleotides match TRBD1. The CDR3 is 14 amino acids. The V gene end was trimmed by 4 bases and the J gene end by 8 bases; junction bases not matched to a gene: 10. Germline CDR1 is LGHNA and CDR2 is YNFKEQ. CDR3 sequence reads: CASSPQIQGSEAFF. The CDR3 region has the DNA TGTGCCAGCAGCCCCCAGATACAGGGGAGCGAAGCTTTCTTT.

This chain links TRBV13 with TRBJ1-2; D ambiguous. Germline V gene sequence: CDR1 PRHDT, CDR2 FYEKMQ (reference sequence). This CDR3 is built from 17 residues. Trimming took 5 bases from V and 7 from J, leaving 26 bases between them. The CDR3 region has the DNA TGTGCCAGCAGCCTGAAACTAGGTGGTACTACGACTGTTGGCTACACCTTC. Translation gives CASSLKLGGTTTVGYTF.

The CDR3 protein is CASSFIGDEAFF. The CDR3 DNA sequence: TGTGCCAGCTCCTTTATCGGGGATGAAGCTTTCTTT. J is TRBJ1-1 and V is TRBV27, with unresolved D. Trimming removed 8 bases from V and 7 bases from J, with 14 bases in between. This CDR3 is built from 12 residues. Germline assignment: CDR1 MNHEY and CDR2 SMNVEV (reference sequence).

Ten or more counts support this clone. CDR3 in amino acids: CASRDRGSYNEQFF. The DNA of the CDR3 is TGTGCCAGCAGAGACAGGGGTAGCTACAATGAGCAGTTCTTC. The chain combines TRBV2 with TRBJ2-1; TRBD1 matches 8 bases. Trimming cost V 6 bases and J 3 bases; bases outside gene matches: 4. Looked up from germline, CDR1 is SNHLY and CDR2 is FYNNEI. The CDR3 totals 14 residues.

V gene TRBV7-8 combines with J gene TRBJ2-5, with D uncertain. Germline values: CDR1 SGHVS, CDR2 FQNEAQ. Trimming removed 5 bases from V and 3 bases from J, with 7 bases in between. The CDR3 contains 12 residues. The CDR3 DNA follows: TGTGCCAGCAGCCTGGCAGAAGAGACCCAGTACTTC. This translates into CASSLAEETQYF.

The chain links TRBV7-9 to TRBJ2-2; the match to TRBD2 covers 11 bases. V shed 5 bases and J 7 bases; nucleotides not matched to a gene: 6. The germline gives CDR1 SEHNR, CDR2 FQNEAQ (reference sequence). This CDR3 contains 15 residues. The CDR3 spells CASSSSGRAFGELFF. The CDR3 DNA reads as TGTGCCAGCAGCAGTAGCGGGAGGGCCTTCGGGGAGCTGTTTTTT. Full variable domain (remainder filled in from reference TRBV7-9 and TRBJ2-2): DTGVSQNPRHKITKRGQNVTFRCDPISEHNRLYWYRQTLGQGPEFLTYFQNEAQLEKSRLLSDRFSAERPKGSFSTLEIQRTEQGDSAMYLCASSSSGRAFGELFFGEGSRLTVL.

This clone was detected only a few times. The chain recombines TRBV7-9 with TRBJ2-7; D might be TRBD1 (6 bases). The CDR3 spans 13 residues. Germline CDR1 and CDR2: SEHNR and FQNEAQ (reference sequence). V was shortened by 5 bases and J by 5 bases, with 13 bases between the two germline ends. CDR3 sequence reads: CASSPRNRDEQYF. CDR3 coding DNA: TGTGCCAGCAGCCCCAGGAACAGGGACGAGCAGTACTTC.

This sequence joins TRBV15 and TRBJ2-7, with 8 bases identical to TRBD1. Germline V gives CDR1 LNHNV, CDR2 YYDKDF (reference sequence). This CDR3 region has 18 residues. J was trimmed by 1 base and V by 2 bases; bases with no gene match: 13. CDR3 amino acids: CATSRLYSDRETSYEQYF. CDR3 bases: TGTGCCACCAGCAGATTATACTCGGACAGGGAAACTTCCTACGAGCAGTACTTC.

About this clone: This same CDR3 is encoded by further DNA sequences in the sample. The CDR3 sequence is CASSYSPNQPQHF. The CDR3 DNA sequence: TGTGCCAGCAGTTACTCCCCGAATCAGCCCCAGCATTTT. The V and J genes are TRBV6-5 and TRBJ1-5; no reliable D call. Germline CDR1 and CDR2: MNHEY and SVGAGI. The V end lost 0 bases, the J end lost 4 bases, and 4 bases lay between the germline ends. The CDR3 consists of 13 residues.

The rearrangement uses TRBV25-1 and TRBJ2-1; maybe TRBD2 (6 bases). CDR1 is MGHDK, CDR2 SYGVNS, per germline. The length of the CDR3 is 15 residues. V was pared by 5 bases and J by 0 bases, with 11 bases between. Here the CDR3 reads CASSFPGSSYNEQFF. The CDR3 DNA follows: TGTGCCAGCAGTTTTCCCGGGAGCTCCTACAATGAGCAGTTCTTC.

The V and J genes are TRBV19 and TRBJ2-3; D gene ambiguous. The CDR3 runs 14 residues. Trimming shortened V by 8 bases and J by 6 bases, and 18 bases separated the two germline ends. Germline loops: CDR1 LNHDA, CDR2 SQIVND (reference sequence). CDR3 coding DNA: TGTGCCAGTCAATTCCACTCCCCCGCGGATACGCAGTATTTT. This sequence encodes CASQFHSPADTQYF.

The chain uses TRBV6-6 and TRBJ2-1; 11 nucleotides align to TRBD2. The junction had 4 bases not matched to a gene; V was cut back by 4 bases and J by 2 bases. The CDR3 length is 16 residues. Looked up from germline, CDR1 is MNHNY and CDR2 is SVGAGI (reference sequence). CDR3 coding DNA: TGTGCCAGCAGTTCTCTAGCGGGAGGCCCCTACAATGAGCAGTTCTTC. Protein sequence: CASSSLAGGPYNEQFF.